Below are 11 T cell receptor beta chains sequenced from a single sample in a study of T cells in Graves' hyperthyroidism and ophthalmopathy (dated 2019 in TCRdb). Libraries were constructed by multiplex PCR. The sequencer listed for this sample is Illumina HiSeq 2000. The TCR beta CDR3 regions were amplified from the RNA transcripts. For the first round of RT-PCR on the TCR CDR3, the HTBI primer set was used together with the Qiagen OneStep RT-PCR kit. Using fastp trimming at Q25 and MiXCR clonotype assembly, TCRdb reanalyzed the public sequencing data and kept in-frame beta chains. Rows with a matching CDR3 protein are joined into one entry that keeps the most common DNA and genes. Present in this sample are roughly 640,000 distinct CDR3 sequences, around 16% of which were seen just once. The ten largest clonotypes hold 2.5% to 4% of the sample. Material for sequencing was blood. These TCRs come from a woman aged 35 to 49 with Graves' ophthalmopathy.

This clonotype was counted at least ten times. The chain carries TRBV2 and TRBJ2-3; a possible D gene is TRBD2 (6 bases). Germline V gene data show CDR1 as SNHLY and CDR2 as FYNNEI. V dropped 5 bases and J dropped 8 bases, with 14 bases sitting between them. The CDR3 runs 13 residues. The CDR3 loop is CASSKTTAGTQYF. In nucleotides, the CDR3 is TGTGCCAGCAGTAAGACCACAGCGGGTACGCAGTATTTT.

The count of this clonotype is one. The CDR3 bases are TGCGCCAGCAGCACCGGACAGGGGGAAACCTACGAGCAGTACTTC. This sequence encodes CASSTGQGETYEQYF. This chain uses TRBV5-1 with TRBJ2-7, with TRBD1 matching over 10 bases. V lost 4 bases to trimming and J lost 2 bases; unmatched junction nucleotides: 6. The CDR3 sequence is 15 residues long. Germline values: CDR1 SGHRS, CDR2 YFSETQ.

This clonotype has at least ten counts. The rearrangement links TRBV5-1 to TRBJ2-1; D remains unclear. CDR1 SGHRS and CDR2 YFSETQ come from the germline V gene. This CDR3 comprises 14 residues. Trimming removed 3 bases at V and 2 bases at J, with 9 bases between. CDR3 residues: CASSSAPAYNEQFF. The CDR3 region has the DNA TGCGCCAGCAGCTCCGCCCCGGCCTACAATGAGCAGTTCTTC.

With respect to this clonotype: A read error may explain this, as a much larger clone is one base away. This chain joins TRBV11-1 and TRBJ2-7, with D possibly matching TRBD2 (5 bases). Germline V gene sequence: CDR1 SGHAT, CDR2 FQDESV (reference sequence). CDR3 length: 13 residues. CDR3 nucleotide sequence: TGTGCCAGCAGCCGGACTTCGGCCCGCGAGCAGTGCTTC. It codes for CASSRTSAREQCF.

Only a few counts were recorded for this clonotype. The chain is built from TRBV20-1 and TRBJ2-7; D tentatively reads TRBD1 or TRBD2 (5 bases each). Looked up from germline, CDR1 is DFQATT and CDR2 is SNEGSKA (reference sequence). The CDR3 spans 15 residues. Deletions cut 3 bases from V and 0 bases from J, with 15 bases between. The CDR3: CSASDRDRTSYEQYF. DNA for the CDR3: TGCAGTGCTAGCGACCGGGACCGGACCTCCTACGAGCAGTACTTC.

This clonotype showed up just a few times. The chain recombines TRBV20-1 with TRBJ1-5; weak D call: TRBD1 (6 bases). V was trimmed by 1 base and J by 16 bases, leaving 17 bases between them. This CDR3 is 12 amino acids long. Germline V lookup: CDR1 DFQATT, CDR2 SNEGSKA (reference sequence). CDR3 in DNA: TGCAGTGCTAGAGGGAGGGGGGGGTCCGAACATTTT. Protein sequence: CSARGRGGSEHF.

The rearrangement uses TRBV20-1 and TRBJ1-1, with 12 bases fitting TRBD1. CDR1 and CDR2 (germline): DFQATT, SNEGSKA (reference sequence). The CDR3 consists of 15 residues. V was pared by 5 bases and J by 4 bases, with 8 bases of the junction left unmatched. CDR3 protein: CSASGTGGLGTEAFF. DNA of the CDR3: TGCAGTGCTTCCGGGACAGGGGGCTTGGGCACTGAAGCTTTCTTT.

Comments on this clonotype: A read error is possible here, since a much larger clone lies one base away. The chain links TRBV6-1 to TRBJ2-5; perhaps D is TRBD1 or TRBD2 (6 bases each). The germline V gene encodes CDR1 MNHNS and CDR2 SASEGT. This CDR3 contains 16 residues. Trimming took off 4 bases at V and 6 bases at J, with 21 bases between the two ends. Here the CDR3 reads CASSGEPGAGGKTQYF. CDR3 nucleotides: TGTGCCAGCAGTGGAGAACCGGGGGCCGGAGGAAAGACCCAGTACTTC.

In this sample, this clonotype turned up many times. Here the CDR3 reads CAWSVPAQGARYEQYF. For the CDR3, the DNA is TGTGCCTGGAGTGTACCCGCACAGGGGGCTAGGTACGAGCAGTACTTC. The chain links TRBV30 to TRBJ2-7; TRBD1 matches 9 bases. Germline-derived CDR1 and CDR2 are GTSNPN and SVGIG (reference sequence). V lost 0 bases to trimming and J lost 4 bases; unmatched junction nucleotides: 10. There are 16 residues in the CDR3.

The rearrangement joins TRBV18 to TRBJ1-1, with 9 bases fitting TRBD1. This CDR3 contains 13 residues. Germline CDR1 KGHSH, CDR2 LQKENI. Trimming at V came to 1 base and at J to 8 bases, leaving 2 bases not matched to a gene. This CDR3 reads CASSPRDREEAFF. The CDR3, as DNA: TGTGCCAGCTCACCACGGGACAGGGAAGAAGCTTTCTTT.

V gene TRBV6-1 combines with J gene TRBJ2-7, with TRBD1 matching 7 bases. Trimming at V came to 6 bases and at J to 5 bases, leaving 7 bases not matched to a gene. The V gene's germline CDR1 is MNHNS and CDR2 SASEGT. The CDR3 runs 13 residues. CDR3 nucleotides: TGTGCCAGCAGATCCTACAGGGGCAACGAGCAGTACTTC. Translated, it gives CASRSYRGNEQYF.